Listed here are 8 T cell receptor beta chains from one sample, sequenced in a study of CD8 T cells in ankylosing spondylitis. MiXCR, run by TCRdb on the 5' RACE reads, gives a single entry per CDR3 protein. The sample lists some 250,000 distinct CDR3 sequences, about 24% occurring once. Input material: blood, either unsorted or a sorted T cell fraction (not recorded which). The receptors originated from a male donor with ankylosing spondylitis or in good health (not recorded which).

This clonotype appeared many times. V is TRBV10-1 and J is TRBJ2-5; D possibly uses TRBD1 or TRBD2 (5 bases each). The V gene's germline CDR1 is WNHNN and CDR2 SYGVQD (reference sequence). This CDR3 spans 13 amino acids. V shed 8 bases and J shed 4 bases, with 14 bases lying between them. CDR3 sequence: CASSEQGRETQYF. The CDR3 region has the DNA TGCGCCAGCTCTGAGCAGGGACGAGAGACCCAGTACTTC.

This clonotype occurred many times. The chain is built from TRBV20-1 and TRBJ1-4, with D perhaps matching TRBD1 (6 bases). Germline V gene lookup returns CDR1 DFQATT and CDR2 SNEGSKA (reference sequence). The CDR3 consists of 17 residues. Trimming cost V 0 bases and J 5 bases, with 19 bases left between them. CDR3 sequence (DNA): TGCAGTGCTAGAGATCTTAGACAGGCCGAATTAAATGAAAAACTGTTTTTT. Translating gives CSARDLRQAELNEKLFF.

This clonotype was detected many times. The chain combines TRBV12-3 or TRBV12-4 with TRBJ2-2, with D unresolved. Trimming took 6 bases from V and 0 from J, leaving 8 bases between them. The length of the CDR3 is 14 residues. The CDR3 loop is CASRQASNTGELFF. The CDR3 DNA sequence: TGTGCCAGCAGGCAGGCCTCGAACACCGGGGAGCTGTTTTTT.

As DNA, the CDR3 is TGCAGTGCTAGAAACAGGGGGTCCTACAATGAGCAGTTCTTC. Its protein is CSARNRGSYNEQFF. The rearrangement links TRBV20-1 to TRBJ2-1, with 8 bases lining up with TRBD1. Germline assignment: CDR1 DFQATT and CDR2 SNEGSKA (reference sequence). CDR3 length: 14 amino acids. V trimming: 2 bases; J trimming: 1 base; junction bases outside the gene matches: 1.

This clonotype was recorded at least ten times. The CDR3: CASSYRLNTEAFF. CDR3 in DNA: TGTGCCAGCAGCTACAGGTTGAACACTGAAGCTTTCTTT. The rearrangement uses TRBV11-2 and TRBJ1-1, with D perhaps matching TRBD1 (5 bases). The CDR3 totals 13 residues. Trimming pared 4 bases from V and 0 bases from J, leaving 6 bases between. CDR1 is SGHAT, CDR2 FQNNGV, per germline. Full variable domain (outside the CDR3, taken from reference TRBV11-2 and TRBJ1-1): EAGVAQSPRYKIIEKRQSVAFWCNPISGHATLYWYQQILGQGPKLLIQFQNNGVVDDSQLPKDRFSAERLKGVDSTLKIQPAKLEDSAVYLCASSYRLNTEAFFGQGTRLTVV.

Ten or more counts support this clonotype. The V and J genes are TRBV20-1 and TRBJ1-1, with TRBD1 matching 11 bases. V lost 6 bases, J lost 3 bases, and 15 bases stayed unmatched. CDR3 length equals 17 residues. The germline gives CDR1 DFQATT, CDR2 SNEGSKA (reference sequence). DNA of the CDR3: TGCAGTGCCCCGGGACAGGGGGTAATAAGTTTGGACACTGAAGCTTTCTTT. This encodes CSAPGQGVISLDTEAFF.

This clonotype appeared many times. The chain joins TRBV2 to TRBJ2-7; D might be TRBD1 or TRBD2, each matching 5 bases. CDR1 is SNHLY and CDR2 is FYNNEI in the germline V gene. This CDR3 has 14 amino acids. Trimming stripped 7 bases from V and 2 bases from J, with 15 bases between. CDR3 amino acids: CASIAGTSAYEQYF. CDR3 bases: TGTGCCAGCATTGCCGGGACGTCAGCCTACGAGCAGTACTTC.

This clonotype appeared many times. The V gene is TRBV12-3 or TRBV12-4, the J gene TRBJ2-7; D possibly corresponds to TRBD1 (5 bases). Trimming removed 1 base from V and 7 bases from J, with 8 bases in between. This CDR3 spans 12 amino acids. CDR3 protein: CASSLGGGEQYF. CDR3 DNA: TGTGCCAGCAGTTTAGGGGGCGGAGAGCAGTACTTC.